This TCR beta chain was observed in a study of T-cell memory formation after mild COVID-19. Study background: Each donor largely had its own TCR clusters. Findings and limits, study-wide: Some SARS-CoV-2-responding clones were already detected in memory before infection.

In the case of this clonotype: Its antigen is unidentified.

TCRdb reprocessed the 5' RACE reads with MiXCR, giving one entry per CDR3 protein. The sample contains a few hundred thousand distinct CDR3 sequences, approximately 20% of which appear only once. CDR1 KGHDR and CDR2 SFDVKD come from the germline V gene. The CDR3 is made up of 15 amino acids. J was trimmed by 8 bases and V by 9 bases; bases with no gene match: 8. Sequencing was performed on PBMCs or a T cell subset sorted from them (not recorded which). This clonotype was sampled from a man between 18 and 29 years old who had mild COVID-19 (a few samples of this study predate the infection). Cell type and time point are not known. V and J are TRBV24-1 and TRBJ2-1; 14 bases are shared with TRBD2. CDR3 sequence (DNA): TGTGCCACCGGCAAGACTAGCGGGGGGGCGGATGAGCAGTTCTTC. Its translation is CATGKTSGGADEQFF.